This is a list of T cell receptor beta chains from one sample in a study of cytomegalovirus exposure and HLA in healthy donors. Profiling relied on immunoSEQ multiplex PCR, and the TCRdb table lists in-frame clones only, not all of them. This sample has roughly 160,000 clones; almost 75% occur once, and the top ten carry 5.4%. Sequenced input: PBMCs. The receptor source for this set is a young woman in good health and CMV-seropositive. Both conserved end residues are part of each CDR3. Each record gives: V gene, D gene, J gene, clone size, CDR3 DNA, CDR3 protein. The D gene is left open where the match is weak. Rows may omit the clone size; those that give it use once, few, many or a size class.

TRBV5-4	TRBD1	TRBJ2-3	NA	TGTGCCAGCAGCTCGGGACAGAGGGGCAGAGATACGCAGTATTTT	CASSSGQRGRDTQYF
TRBV5-5	NA	TRBJ1-1	NA	TGTGCCAGCAGCTTCTCCCCAGGGGCTAACATGAACACTGAAGCTTTCTTT	CASSFSPGANMNTEAFF
TRBV5-4	TRBD2	TRBJ2-3	NA	TGTGCCAGCAGCTTGCAGCGGGGGGTATCGGATACGCAGTATTTT	CASSLQRGVSDTQYF
TRBV11-1	NA	TRBJ2-7	few	TGTGCCAGCAGCTTAGTTCCGGGGATAGCATACGAGCAGTACTTC	CASSLVPGIAYEQYF
TRBV5-4	TRBD1	TRBJ2-1	NA	TGTGCCAGCAGCTTACCCGGGACAGGGGTAAGTGAGCAGTTCTTC	CASSLPGTGVSEQFF
TRBV7-4	NA	TRBJ1-4	NA	TGTGCCAGCAGCTTATTACGCGGGGTTCTTGAAAAACTGTTTTTT	CASSLLRGVLEKLFF
TRBV19	TRBD1	TRBJ2-2	NA	TGTGCCAGCGTTAGGGGGCCCAACACCGGGGAGCTGTTTTTT	CASVRGPNTGELFF
TRBV9	TRBD1	TRBJ2-3	NA	TGTGCCAGCAGCCCTCCGGGGACAGAGAGCACAGATACGCAGTATTTT	CASSPPGTESTDTQYF
TRBV9	NA	TRBJ1-1	few	TGTGCCAGCAGCGTGGGGACAAACACTGAAGCTTTCTTT	CASSVGTNTEAFF
TRBV30	NA	TRBJ1-5	NA	TGTGCCTGGAGCGACAGGCGCAATCAGCCCCAGCATTTT	CAWSDRRNQPQHF
TRBV6-6	NA	TRBJ1-2	NA	TGTGCCAGCAGTTCCGATTCGGGTGGCTACACCTTC	CASSSDSGGYTF
TRBV18	NA	TRBJ2-1	NA	TGTGCCAACTCACCGGGGGCAGGGTACAATGAGCAGTTCTTC	CANSPGAGYNEQFF
TRBV6-5	NA	TRBJ1-5	NA	TGTGCCAGCAGTACGGCACGGGGCAATCAGCCCCAGCATTTT	CASSTARGNQPQHF
TRBV5-1	NA	TRBJ2-2	NA	TGCGCCAGCAACCCATTAAATGAACTTACCGGGGAGCTGTTTTTT	CASNPLNELTGELFF
TRBV2	TRBD1	TRBJ1-3	few	TGTGCCAGCAGTGCCACAGGGGGCGGAAACACCATATATTTT	CASSATGGGNTIYF
TRBV10-3	TRBD1	TRBJ2-5	NA	TGTGCCATCAGTGAGCCGGACAGGGGCCAAGAGACCCAGTACTTC	CAISEPDRGQETQYF
TRBV7-2	TRBD2	TRBJ2-2	few	TGTGCCAGCAGCTTAATCGGGCTAGCGGGGGGGGAGCTGTTTTTT	CASSLIGLAGGELFF
TRBV10-3	NA	TRBJ2-3	NA	TGTGCCATCAGTGAGACGAAACAGAGCACAGATACGCAGTATTTT	CAISETKQSTDTQYF
TRBV5-8	NA	TRBJ1-1	NA	TGTGCCAGCAGCTTGTTCGGGGGAAACACTGAAGCTTTCTTT	CASSLFGGNTEAFF
TRBV4-3	TRBD2	TRBJ2-3	NA	TGCGCCAGCAGCCAGCTAGCGGGGGGCACCACAGATACGCAGTATTTT	CASSQLAGGTTDTQYF
TRBV9	TRBD1	TRBJ2-1	NA	TGTGCCAGCAGCGTAGTAGGGGGCGCAGGATACAATGAGCAGTTCTTC	CASSVVGGAGYNEQFF
TRBV5-1	NA	TRBJ2-7	NA	TGCGCCAGCAGCTTGGCGGTCGTCAGGGGGGACTACGAGCAGTACTTC	CASSLAVVRGDYEQYF
TRBV10-3	NA	TRBJ1-5	few	TGTGCCATCAGTGTGAGGGGCAATCAGCCCCAGCATTTT	CAISVRGNQPQHF
TRBV18	NA	TRBJ2-7	NA	TGTGCCAGCTCACCACCGGCGGACAGCTACGAGCAGTACTTC	CASSPPADSYEQYF
TRBV4-1	NA	TRBJ1-2	once	TGCGCCAGCAGCCAAGGACCCGACTCTAACTATGGCTACACCTTC	CASSQGPDSNYGYTF
TRBV6-5	NA	TRBJ1-6	few	TGTGCCAGCAGTTATAAGGGGTATAATTCACCCCTCCACTTT	CASSYKGYNSPLHF
TRBV30	NA	TRBJ1-4	once	TGTGCCTGGAGTGTACGGAGCGGGGAGAAACTGTTTTTT	CAWSVRSGEKLFF
TRBV7-6	TRBD1	TRBJ2-2	NA	TGTGCCAGCAGCTTAGTTCCTCCGACAGGGGGCACCGGGGAGCTGTTTTTT	CASSLVPPTGGTGELFF
TRBV5-1	TRBD1	TRBJ1-4	NA	TGCGCCAGCAGTCTACAGGGGGCGGATCGTGAAAAACTGTTTTTT	CASSLQGADREKLFF
TRBV30	NA	TRBJ1-1	NA	TGTGCCTGGAGTGCGCCACCGCTGAGCGCTTTCTTT	CAWSAPPLSAFF
TRBV9	TRBD1	TRBJ1-1	NA	TGTGCCAGCAGCGTGGGGACAGGGAGTCTAAGTGCTTTCTTT	CASSVGTGSLSAFF
TRBV7-2	NA	TRBJ1-2	few	TGTGCCAGCAGCTCACGGGGGGCGCCCGGATATGGCTACACCTTC	CASSSRGAPGYGYTF
TRBV4-3	NA	TRBJ1-2	NA	TGCGCCAGCAGCCAATTCTACTCCGATAACTATGGCTACACCTTC	CASSQFYSDNYGYTF
TRBV2	NA	TRBJ1-2	NA	TGTGCCAGCAGTGCGGTTACCTATGGCTACACCTTC	CASSAVTYGYTF
TRBV6-1	NA	TRBJ1-5	NA	TGTGCCAGCGGAGGGGGGGTGGGGGACTCACAGCATTTT	CASGGGVGDSQHF
TRBV5-6	TRBD2	TRBJ2-3	NA	TGTGCCAGCAGCCCAGACGGGAGGGGCCACACAGATACGCAGTATTTT	CASSPDGRGHTDTQYF
TRBV10-3	TRBD1	TRBJ2-7	NA	TGTGCCATCTCCCAGGGGGAATCCTACGAGCAGTACTTC	CAISQGESYEQYF
TRBV19	NA	TRBJ1-4	NA	TGTGCCAGTAGTCCACAGGGAAATGAAAAACTGTTTTTT	CASSPQGNEKLFF
TRBV7-3	TRBD1	TRBJ1-6	NA	TGTGCCAGCAGCCGCAGACCGGGACAGCCCCTCTTCTTT	CASSRRPGQPLFF
TRBV5-1	TRBD2	TRBJ2-5	once	TGCGCCAGCAGCGCCCGGGGTAGCGGGGGGGGAGAGACCCAGTACTTC	CASSARGSGGGETQYF
TRBV4-1	TRBD1	TRBJ2-7	NA	TGCGCCAGCAGCCAAGAAGGCACAGGGGGTTCCTACGAGCAGTACTTC	CASSQEGTGGSYEQYF
TRBV7-8	TRBD2	TRBJ2-3	NA	TGTGCCAGCAGCTTAGGCTGGACTAGCGGTAGCACAGATACGCAGTATTTT	CASSLGWTSGSTDTQYF
TRBV6-1	TRBD1	TRBJ1-1	NA	TGTGCCAGCAGTGGACAGGGGGTGATGACTGAAGCTTTCTTT	CASSGQGVMTEAFF
TRBV6-5	NA	TRBJ2-1	NA	TGTGCCAGCAGTTTGGCCCGGGGACTTAGCTTCGATGAGCAGTTCTTC	CASSLARGLSFDEQFF
TRBV19	NA	TRBJ1-5	once	TGTGCCAGTAGTATTAGGGGGAGCAATCAGCCCCAGCATTTT	CASSIRGSNQPQHF
TRBV7-2	NA	TRBJ2-7	NA	TGTGCCAGCAGCCACACGGGGGACAGATCTCCCTACGAGCAGTACTTC	CASSHTGDRSPYEQYF
TRBV6-1	NA	TRBJ1-1	few	TGTGCCAGCAGTTCTCAGGGTAGCAACACTGAAGCTTTCTTT	CASSSQGSNTEAFF
TRBV4-3	TRBD1	TRBJ2-2	once	TGCGCCAGCAGCCAAGATGGGAACAGGGGTCCCGGGGAGCTGTTTTTT	CASSQDGNRGPGELFF
TRBV2	TRBD1	TRBJ1-2	NA	TGTGCCAGCAGCCGGGACAGCTATGGCTACACCTTC	CASSRDSYGYTF
TRBV6-5	NA	TRBJ2-2	NA	TGTGCCAGCAGCCCAGGCGGGGAGCTGTTTTTT	CASSPGGELFF
TRBV19	NA	TRBJ1-2	NA	TGTGCCAGTACCCCAAGTCCAATGGGCTGTGGCTACACCTTC	CASTPSPMGCGYTF
TRBV2	NA	TRBJ2-3	NA	TGTGCCAGCAGGGAAGCCTCCTGGTCGGAGTGTTATTTT	CASREASWSECYF
TRBV5-4	TRBD1	TRBJ2-2	few	TGTGCCAGCAGCTTGGCGACAGGGTCCAACACCGGGGAGCTGTTTTTT	CASSLATGSNTGELFF
TRBV21-1	NA	TRBJ2-4	few	TGTGCCAGCAATGCGGGATACATTCAGTACTTC	CASNAGYIQYF
TRBV7-9	NA	TRBJ2-7	NA	TGTTCCAGCAGCTCCGTCCGGACAGCCAACTACGAGCAGTACTTC	CSSSSVRTANYEQYF
TRBV20-1	NA	TRBJ2-3	NA	TGCAGTGTTGCGTCAGATACGCAGTATTTT	CSVASDTQYF
TRBV29-1	TRBD1	TRBJ2-7	NA	TGCAGCGTTGGAACAGGGGGGTACGAGCAGTACTTC	CSVGTGGYEQYF